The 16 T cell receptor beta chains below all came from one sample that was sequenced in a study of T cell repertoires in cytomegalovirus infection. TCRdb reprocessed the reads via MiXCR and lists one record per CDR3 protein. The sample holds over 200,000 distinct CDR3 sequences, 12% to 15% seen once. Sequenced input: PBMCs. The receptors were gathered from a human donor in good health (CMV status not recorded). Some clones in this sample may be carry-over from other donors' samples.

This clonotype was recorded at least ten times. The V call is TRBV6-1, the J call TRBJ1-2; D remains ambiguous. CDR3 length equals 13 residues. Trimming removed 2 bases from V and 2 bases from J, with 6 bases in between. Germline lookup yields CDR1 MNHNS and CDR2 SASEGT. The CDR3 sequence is CASSERRNYGYTF. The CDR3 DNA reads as TGTGCCAGCAGTGAAAGACGAAACTATGGCTACACCTTC.

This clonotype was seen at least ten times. CDR3 DNA: TGTGCCAGCAGCGGGGGAGCGGGAGCCGGCTACGAGCAGTACTTC. Amino acid sequence: CASSGGAGAGYEQYF. The J gene is TRBJ2-7, the V gene TRBV7-2; TRBD2 aligns across 8 bases. The length of the CDR3 is 15 residues. From germline, CDR1 is SGHTA and CDR2 FQGNSA. The J segment lost 3 bases and the V segment lost 5 bases, leaving 9 bases of the junction unmatched.

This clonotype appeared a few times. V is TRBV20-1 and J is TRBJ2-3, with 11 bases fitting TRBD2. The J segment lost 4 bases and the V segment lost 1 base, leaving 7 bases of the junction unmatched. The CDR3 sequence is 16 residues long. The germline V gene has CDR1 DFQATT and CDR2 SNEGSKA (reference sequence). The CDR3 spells CSARAITSGGADTQYF. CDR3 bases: TGCAGTGCTAGAGCAATTACTAGCGGGGGCGCAGATACGCAGTATTTT.

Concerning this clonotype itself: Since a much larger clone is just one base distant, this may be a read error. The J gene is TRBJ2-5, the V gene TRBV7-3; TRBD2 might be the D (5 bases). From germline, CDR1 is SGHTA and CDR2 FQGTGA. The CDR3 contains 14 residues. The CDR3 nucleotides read TGTGCCAACAGCCCATACGGGAACCAAGAGACCCAGTACTTC. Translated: CANSPYGNQETQYF.

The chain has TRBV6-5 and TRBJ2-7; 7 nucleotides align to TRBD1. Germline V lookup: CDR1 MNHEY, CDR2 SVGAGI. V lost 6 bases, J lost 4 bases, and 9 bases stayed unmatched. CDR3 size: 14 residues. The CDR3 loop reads CASRTEGARYEQYF. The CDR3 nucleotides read TGTGCCAGCAGGACAGAGGGGGCGCGTTACGAGCAGTACTTC.

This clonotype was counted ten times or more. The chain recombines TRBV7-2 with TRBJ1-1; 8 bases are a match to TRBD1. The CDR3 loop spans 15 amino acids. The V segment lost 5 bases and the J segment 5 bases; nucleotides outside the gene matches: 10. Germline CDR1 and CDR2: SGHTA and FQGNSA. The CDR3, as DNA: TGTGCCAGCAGCCCTATGACAGGGGCGGGGACTGAAGCTTTCTTT. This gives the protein CASSPMTGAGTEAFF. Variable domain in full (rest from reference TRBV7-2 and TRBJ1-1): GAGVSQSPSNKVTEKGKDVELRCDPISGHTALYWYRQSLGQGLEFLIYFQGNSAPDKSGLPSDRFSAERTGGSVSTLTIQRTQQEDSAVYLCASSPMTGAGTEAFFGQGTRLTVV.

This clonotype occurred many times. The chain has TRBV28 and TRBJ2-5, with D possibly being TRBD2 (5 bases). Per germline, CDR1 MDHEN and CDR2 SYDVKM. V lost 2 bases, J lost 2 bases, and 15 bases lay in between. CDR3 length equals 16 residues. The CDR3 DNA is TGTGCCAGCAGTTTACCCGGGGAATACAGACAAGAGACCCAGTACTTC. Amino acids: CASSLPGEYRQETQYF.

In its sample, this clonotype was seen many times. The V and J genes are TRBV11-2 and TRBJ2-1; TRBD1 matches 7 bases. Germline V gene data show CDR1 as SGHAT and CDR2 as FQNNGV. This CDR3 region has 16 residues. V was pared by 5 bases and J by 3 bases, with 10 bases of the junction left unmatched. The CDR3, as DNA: TGTGCCAGCAGCACCGCCCGGGACAGCTACTACAATGAGCAGTTCTTC. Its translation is CASSTARDSYYNEQFF.

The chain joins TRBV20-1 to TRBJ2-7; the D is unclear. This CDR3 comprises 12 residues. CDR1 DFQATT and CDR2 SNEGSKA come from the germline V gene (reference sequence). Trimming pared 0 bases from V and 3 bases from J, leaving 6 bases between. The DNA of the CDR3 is TGCAGTGCTAGAGAGGTCCTCTACGAGCAGTACTTC. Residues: CSAREVLYEQYF.

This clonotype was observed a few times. Written as DNA, the CDR3 is TGTGCCAGCTCACCAAGACCCGGGGGGAATCAGCCCCAGCATTTT. Its protein product is CASSPRPGGNQPQHF. The chain combines TRBV18 with TRBJ1-5; D might be TRBD1 (5 bases). With 2 bases removed from V and 4 bases from J, the gap between germline ends came to 12 bases. From germline, CDR1 is KGHSH and CDR2 LQKENI. The CDR3 totals 15 residues.

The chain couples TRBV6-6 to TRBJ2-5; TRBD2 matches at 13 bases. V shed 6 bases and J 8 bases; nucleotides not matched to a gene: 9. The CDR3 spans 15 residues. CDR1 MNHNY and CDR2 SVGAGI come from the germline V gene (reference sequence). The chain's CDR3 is CASRLTSGGGSTQYF. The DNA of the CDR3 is TGTGCCAGCAGGCTAACTAGCGGGGGGGGCTCTACCCAGTACTTC.

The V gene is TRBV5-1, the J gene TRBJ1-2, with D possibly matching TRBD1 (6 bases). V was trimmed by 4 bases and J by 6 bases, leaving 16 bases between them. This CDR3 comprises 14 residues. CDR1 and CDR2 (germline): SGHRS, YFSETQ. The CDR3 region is CASSPRRGPDGYTF. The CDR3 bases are TGCGCCAGCAGCCCACGGCGGGGGCCCGATGGCTACACCTTC.

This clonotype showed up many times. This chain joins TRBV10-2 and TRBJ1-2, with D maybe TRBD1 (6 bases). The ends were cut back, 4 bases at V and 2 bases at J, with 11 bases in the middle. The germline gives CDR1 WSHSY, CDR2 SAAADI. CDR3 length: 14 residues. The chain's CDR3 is CASSGGHQNYGYTF. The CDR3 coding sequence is TGCGCCAGCAGTGGGGGACATCAGAACTATGGCTACACCTTC.

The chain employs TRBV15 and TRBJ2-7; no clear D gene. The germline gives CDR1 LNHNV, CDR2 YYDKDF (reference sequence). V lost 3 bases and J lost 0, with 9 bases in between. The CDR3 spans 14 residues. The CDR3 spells CATSSPDNSYEQYF. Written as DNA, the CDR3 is TGTGCCACCAGCAGCCCCGACAACTCCTACGAGCAGTACTTC.

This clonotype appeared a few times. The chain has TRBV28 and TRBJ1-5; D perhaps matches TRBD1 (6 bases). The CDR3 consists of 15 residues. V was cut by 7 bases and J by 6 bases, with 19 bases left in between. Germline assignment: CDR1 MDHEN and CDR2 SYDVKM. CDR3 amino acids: CASKAYAGVGQPQHF. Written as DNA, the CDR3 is TGTGCCAGCAAAGCCTACGCAGGGGTAGGTCAGCCCCAGCATTTT. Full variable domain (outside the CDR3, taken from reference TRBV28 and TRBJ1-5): DVKVTQSSRYLVKRTGEKVFLECVQDMDHENMFWYRQDPGLGLRLIYFSYDVKMKEKGDIPEGYSVSREKKERFSLILESASTNQTSMYLCASKAYAGVGQPQHFGDGTRLSIL.

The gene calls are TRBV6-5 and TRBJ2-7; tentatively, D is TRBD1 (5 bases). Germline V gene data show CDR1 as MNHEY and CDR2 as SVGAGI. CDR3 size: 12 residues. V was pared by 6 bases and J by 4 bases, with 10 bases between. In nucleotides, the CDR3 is TGTGCCAGCAGCGACAGTTTTTACGAGCAGTACTTC. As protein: CASSDSFYEQYF.